This T cell receptor (beta chain) was sequenced during a study of T cells in Graves' hyperthyroidism and ophthalmopathy. The V end lost 4 bases, the J end lost 7 bases, and 15 bases lay between the germline ends. Germline-derived CDR1 and CDR2 are SGHDT and YYEEEE. The CDR3 spans 14 residues. Regarding the study as a whole: Progression to ophthalmopathy was predicted a median of roughly 6.6 months early.

Exclusion of patients followed from uncontrolled infection, other autoimmune disease, pregnancy or lactation. In regard to this clonotype: Its antigen is currently unknown.

The CDR3 regions of TCR beta were amplified from RNA transcripts. First-round RT-PCR of the TCR CDR3 relied on the HTBI primer set. TCRdb called the multiplex PCR reads again in MiXCR, with one record for every CDR3 protein. The sample comprises 550,000 to 600,000 distinct CDR3 sequences, under 60% of which are singletons, and roughly 19% rests with the top ten. The sample taken for sequencing was peripheral blood or thyroid tissue (not recorded which). The chain recombines TRBV5-6 with TRBJ1-3; D is undetermined. The receptor's source is an adult woman with Graves' disease, either hyperthyroidism or ophthalmopathy (not recorded which). CDR3 amino acids: CASSRRTLRNTIYF. CDR3 nucleotide sequence: TGTGCCAGCAGCCGTCGGACGTTGAGGAACACCATATATTTT.